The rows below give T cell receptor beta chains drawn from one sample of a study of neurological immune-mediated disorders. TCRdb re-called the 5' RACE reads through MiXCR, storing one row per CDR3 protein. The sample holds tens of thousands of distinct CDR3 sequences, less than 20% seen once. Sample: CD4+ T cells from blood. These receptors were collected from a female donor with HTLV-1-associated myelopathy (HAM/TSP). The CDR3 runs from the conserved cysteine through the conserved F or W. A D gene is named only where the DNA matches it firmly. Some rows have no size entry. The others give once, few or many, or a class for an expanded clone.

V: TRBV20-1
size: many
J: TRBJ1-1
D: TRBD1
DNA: TGCAGTGCTAGAGACCACACAGGGGAGGACACTGAAGCTTTCTTT
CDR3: CSARDHTGEDTEAFF

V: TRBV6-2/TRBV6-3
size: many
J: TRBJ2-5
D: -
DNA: TGTGCCAGCAGATCTAGCCAAGAGACCCAGTACTTC
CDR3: CASRSSQETQYF

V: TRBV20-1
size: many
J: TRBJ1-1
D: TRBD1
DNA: TGCAGTGCACAGGGGGCTGCGGACACTGAAGCTTTCTTT
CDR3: CSAQGAADTEAFF

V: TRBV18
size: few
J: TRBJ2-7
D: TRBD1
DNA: TGTGCCAGCTCACCTGTCGGACAGGGTCGGCACGAGCAGTACTTC
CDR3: CASSPVGQGRHEQYF

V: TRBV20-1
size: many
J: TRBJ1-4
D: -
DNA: TGCAGTGCCACTCCCGGGGCTACTAATGAAAAACTGTTTTTT
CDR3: CSATPGATNEKLFF

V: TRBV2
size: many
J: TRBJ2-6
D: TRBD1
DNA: TGTGCCAGCAGTGTCGAGGCAGGGGGAAATGCTGGGGCCAACGTCCTGACTTTC
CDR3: CASSVEAGGNAGANVLTF

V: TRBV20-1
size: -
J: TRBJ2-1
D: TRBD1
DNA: TGCAGTGCTAACAGGGGGGATGAGCAGTTCTTC
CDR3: CSANRGDEQFF

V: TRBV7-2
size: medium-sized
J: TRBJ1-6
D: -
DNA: TGTGCCAGCAGCAGCGACGGGGCCGTTGGTTCACCCCTCCACTTT
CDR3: CASSSDGAVGSPLHF

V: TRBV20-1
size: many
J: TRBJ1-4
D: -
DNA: TGCAGTGCTAGTGCGGGGCGGACAGTAACGGGTGAAAAACTGTTTTTT
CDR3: CSASAGRTVTGEKLFF

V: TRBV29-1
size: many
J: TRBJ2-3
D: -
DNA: TGCAGCGTTGAGGAAGCAGATACGCAGTATTTT
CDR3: CSVEEADTQYF